The 26 T cell receptor beta chains in this list originate from one sample, sequenced in a study of blood T cells in healthy people across ages. The use of a sample-barcoded 5' primer and a J-beta primer mix characterized a second PCR of roughly 6 to 11 cycles. TCRdb passed the 5' RACE reads through MiXCR, listing each CDR3 protein once. The sample records about 1.8 million distinct CDR3 sequences, roughly 50% being singletons. Material for sequencing was blood. The receptors derive from a woman aged 40-49 years in good health.

The gene calls are TRBV27 and TRBJ2-5; perhaps TRBD1 as D (6 bases). In germline, CDR1 is MNHEY, CDR2 SMNVEV (reference sequence). Trimming stripped 2 bases from V and 5 bases from J, with 12 bases between. This CDR3 has 14 residues. Written as DNA, the CDR3 is TGTGCCAGCAGTTTAACCAGGGGCGGGGAGACCCAGTACTTC. Translating gives CASSLTRGGETQYF.

In this sample, this clonotype turned up a few times. The DNA of the CDR3 is TGCAGTGCCGAACAAACGGGGGGGCGATACAATGAGCAGTTCTTC. Translated: CSAEQTGGRYNEQFF. The chain employs TRBV20-1 and TRBJ2-1, with 8 positions matching TRBD2. CDR3 size: 15 residues. The junction had 11 bases not matched to a gene; V was cut back by 6 bases and J by 4 bases. The germline CDR1 and CDR2 sequences are DFQATT and SNEGSKA (reference sequence).

V gene TRBV15 combines with J gene TRBJ1-2; TRBD1 aligns across 7 bases. This CDR3 spans 16 amino acids. CDR1 is LNHNV and CDR2 is YYDKDF in the germline V gene (reference sequence). J was trimmed by 8 bases and V by 0 bases; bases with no gene match: 12. CDR3 DNA: TGTGCCACCAGCAGAGAACGAGGGGGCCTGCGCGGAGGCTACACCTTC. This encodes CATSRERGGLRGGYTF.

This chain joins TRBV29-1 and TRBJ2-7, with D possibly matching TRBD1 (6 bases). The germline V gene encodes CDR1 SQVTM and CDR2 ANQGSEA. The CDR3 loop spans 12 amino acids. V was pared by 5 bases and J by 2 bases, with 10 bases between. The CDR3 nucleotides read TGCAGCGTTTGTCAGGGGCCCTACGAGCAGTACTTC. It specifies CSVCQGPYEQYF.

There are a few counts of this clonotype. The chain joins TRBV4-1 to TRBJ1-1, with no clear D. This CDR3 is built from 14 residues. Trimming removed 9 bases at V and 0 bases at J, with 14 bases between. Germline V gene sequence: CDR1 MGHRA, CDR2 YSYEKL. This CDR3 reads CASSKGPMNTEAFF. CDR3 DNA: TGCGCCAGTAGCAAAGGACCGATGAACACTGAAGCTTTCTTT.

This sequence joins TRBV7-9 and TRBJ1-6, with 8 bases identical to TRBD1. This CDR3 has 14 amino acids. The germline gives CDR1 SEHNR, CDR2 FQNEAQ (reference sequence). Unmatched junction bases numbered 11, after V lost 5 bases and J lost 14 bases. In DNA, the CDR3 is TGTGCCAGCAGCCCGGACAGGGATCCGTCCACCCTCCACTTT. The encoded protein is CASSPDRDPSTLHF.

This clonotype was observed a handful of times. The J gene is TRBJ2-7, the V gene TRBV20-1; D may be TRBD2 (6 bases). The CDR3 spans 15 residues. CDR1 DFQATT and CDR2 SNEGSKA come from the germline V gene (reference sequence). V shed 4 bases and J shed 0 bases, with 16 bases lying between them. CDR3 nucleotides: TGCAGTGCTACTTCGGGGGACGGGAGCTCCTACGAGCAGTACTTC. Protein product: CSATSGDGSSYEQYF.

As for this clonotype: A much larger clone lies one base from this, so it may be a read error. The chain carries TRBV29-1 and TRBJ2-1, with D perhaps TRBD1 (6 bases). Looked up from germline, CDR1 is SQVTM and CDR2 is ANQGSEA. This CDR3 is built from 14 residues. The V end lost 7 bases, the J end lost 13 bases, and 26 bases lay between the germline ends. The CDR3 sequence is CSATPQGKVETQFF. In nucleotides, the CDR3 is TGCAGCGCCACACCTCAGGGGAAGGTAGAGACCCAGTTCTTC.

The genes are TRBV24-1 and TRBJ2-3; TRBD2 agrees at 9 bases. Germline CDR1 is KGHDR and CDR2 is SFDVKD. This CDR3 spans 18 amino acids. V shed 0 bases, J shed 3 bases, and the junction held 9 bases outside the gene matches. CDR3 protein: CATSDLSTGGGVTDTQYF. The CDR3, as DNA: TGTGCCACCAGTGATTTGAGCACAGGCGGGGGGGTTACAGATACGCAGTATTTT.

V and J are TRBV7-8 and TRBJ2-5; 8 bases align to TRBD2. The germline CDR1 and CDR2 sequences are SGHVS and FQNEAQ. The CDR3 length is 17 residues. After removal of 5 bases from V and 0 bases from J, the junction contained 11 bases not matched to a gene. The CDR3 reads CASSRGKGLENQETQYF. The CDR3 coding sequence is TGTGCCAGCAGCCGCGGGAAGGGACTAGAAAACCAAGAGACCCAGTACTTC.

This clonotype was counted a few times. DNA of the CDR3: TGCAGTGCTAGTGCTAGCGGTTACGAGCAGTACTTC. Its protein product is CSASASGYEQYF. This chain connects TRBV20-1 to TRBJ2-7, with TRBD2 identical over 7 bases. Germline assignment: CDR1 DFQATT and CDR2 SNEGSKA (reference sequence). The ends lost 3 bases at V and 4 bases at J; junction bases unmatched: 3. The CDR3 is 12 amino acids.

J is TRBJ1-1 and V is TRBV7-2; the D is unclear. Trimming took off 5 bases at V and 2 bases at J, with 18 bases between the two ends. The germline gives CDR1 SGHTA, CDR2 FQGNSA. This CDR3 spans 16 amino acids. DNA for the CDR3: TGTGCCAGCAGCCCTAGCCGAACGGGGAGAAACACTGAAGCTTTCTTT. Translating it yields CASSPSRTGRNTEAFF.

This clonotype was counted a few times. This rearrangement joins TRBV4-3 to TRBJ2-7, with 9 bases aligning to TRBD2. CDR1 is LGHNA, CDR2 YSLEER, per germline. Trimming took 0 bases from V and 6 from J; bases not matched to a gene: 9. This CDR3 spans 16 amino acids. The CDR3 coding sequence is TGCGCCAGCAGCCAAGATAGGCTAGCGGGGTACGGCGAGCAGTACTTC. This codes for CASSQDRLAGYGEQYF.

J is TRBJ2-3 and V is TRBV5-1; 13 bases fit TRBD2. The CDR3 totals 16 residues. Germline V gives CDR1 SGHRS, CDR2 YFSETQ. V lost 6 bases to trimming and J lost 0 bases; unmatched junction nucleotides: 4. The CDR3 loop is CASKGTSGVSTDTQYF. For the CDR3, the DNA is TGCGCCAGCAAGGGGACTAGCGGGGTCAGCACAGATACGCAGTATTTT.

This clonotype was seen more than once but under ten times. The chain's CDR3 is CSARVEVSQPQHF. DNA for the CDR3: TGCAGTGCTAGAGTTGAGGTTTCTCAGCCCCAGCATTTT. V gene TRBV20-1 combines with J gene TRBJ1-5; no reliable D call. Germline V gene lookup returns CDR1 DFQATT and CDR2 SNEGSKA (reference sequence). V was pared by 1 base and J by 6 bases, with 10 bases between. This CDR3 comprises 13 residues.

The rearrangement links TRBV28 to TRBJ1-4; a weak D match, TRBD1 (6 bases). CDR3 length equals 15 residues. V was pared by 0 bases and J by 7 bases, with 12 bases between. Germline CDR1 is MDHEN and CDR2 is SYDVKM. CDR3 coding DNA: TGTGCCAGCAGTTTATGGGCACAGGGAGGTGAAAAACTGTTTTTT. Encoded protein: CASSLWAQGGEKLFF.

This clonotype was detected only a few times. The CDR3 bases are TGCAGTGCTAGAGATTACAACGCGGATTACCAAGAGACCCAGTACTTC. Its translation: CSARDYNADYQETQYF. The chain links TRBV20-1 to TRBJ2-5; D is ambiguous. The ends were cut back, 0 bases at V and 0 bases at J, with 14 bases in the middle. The CDR3 sequence is 16 residues long. Germline CDR1 and CDR2: DFQATT and SNEGSKA (reference sequence).

The chain employs TRBV20-1 and TRBJ2-7, with D possibly matching TRBD1 (6 bases). CDR1 is DFQATT, CDR2 SNEGSKA, per germline (reference sequence). The CDR3 is 17 amino acids. V was cut by 5 bases and J by 2 bases, with 25 bases left in between. The CDR3 DNA is TGCAGTGCTTCCCGAGTCAGGCGGACAGCTTCGCCCTACGAGCAGTACTTC. Amino acids: CSASRVRRTASPYEQYF.

This chain uses TRBV7-3 with TRBJ2-1; possibly TRBD2 for D (6 bases). V shed 0 bases and J shed 7 bases, with 13 bases lying between them. Per the germline V gene, CDR1 is SGHTA and CDR2 is FQGTGA. CDR3 size: 15 residues. CDR3 bases: TGTGCCAGCAGCTTAACCGGCTCAGGGAGGAATGAGCAGTTCTTC. Residues: CASSLTGSGRNEQFF. Full variable domain (missing parts from reference TRBV7-3 and TRBJ2-1): GAGVSQTPSNKVTEKGKYVELRCDPISGHTALYWYRQSLGQGPEFLIYFQGTGAADDSGLPNDRFFAVRPEGSVSTLKIQRTERGDSAVYLCASSLTGSGRNEQFFGPGTRLTVL.

V usage is TRBV7-2 and J usage is TRBJ2-5, with TRBD1 matching 9 bases. This CDR3 comprises 14 residues. Germline lookup yields CDR1 SGHTA and CDR2 FQGNSA. V trimming: 3 bases; J trimming: 4 bases; junction bases outside the gene matches: 3. DNA of the CDR3: TGTGCCAGCAGCTTCACAGGGGGCCTAGAGACCCAGTACTTC. This sequence encodes CASSFTGGLETQYF.

This clonotype appeared once. The J gene is TRBJ2-5, the V gene TRBV7-6; 8 nucleotides align to TRBD1. The CDR3 totals 13 residues. CDR1 is SGHVS and CDR2 is FNYEAQ in the germline V gene. J lost 6 bases, V lost 5 bases, and 5 bases had no gene match. The CDR3 loop reads CASSGQGIQTQYF. CDR3 sequence (DNA): TGTGCCAGCAGCGGACAGGGCATACAGACCCAGTACTTC.

Regarding this clonotype: At one of its ends the junction is not consistent with the germline gene, which may arise from a read error. The V call is TRBV7-7, the J call TRBJ2-7; D remains unclear. Matching the DNA end better, TRBJ2-5 makes the J call doubtful. This CDR3 spans 14 amino acids. In germline, CDR1 is SSHAT, CDR2 FNYEAQ (reference sequence). The CDR3 DNA reads TGTGCTAGCAGCTCCGCTGGGCACGGGGAGACCCAGTACTTC. Translation: CASSSAGHGETQYF.

The CDR3, as DNA: TGCAGTGCCGTGGAGGGTCAATCTGGGGCCAACGTCCTGACTTTC. Protein sequence: CSAVEGQSGANVLTF. The chain combines TRBV20-1 with TRBJ2-6; D perhaps matches TRBD2 (6 bases). Trimming stripped 6 bases from V and 1 base from J, with 13 bases between. The CDR3 length is 15 residues. Germline values: CDR1 DFQATT, CDR2 SNEGSKA (reference sequence).

V and J are TRBV27 and TRBJ2-5; TRBD2 aligns across 11 bases. CDR3 size: 14 residues. Germline CDR1 and CDR2: MNHEY and SMNVEV (reference sequence). Trimming cost V 5 bases and J 5 bases; bases outside gene matches: 4. This chain's CDR3 is CASSIRTSGETQYF. The DNA of the CDR3 is TGTGCCAGCAGTATTCGGACTAGCGGGGAGACCCAGTACTTC.

V usage is TRBV20-1 and J usage is TRBJ1-1; D is unresolved. CDR3 length equals 13 residues. The germline gives CDR1 DFQATT, CDR2 SNEGSKA (reference sequence). V lost 0 bases, J lost 11 bases, and 16 bases lay in between. The CDR3 is CSARDRVGPWAFF. The CDR3 bases are TGCAGTGCTAGAGATCGGGTCGGTCCGTGGGCTTTCTTT.

This chain connects TRBV6-5 to TRBJ1-4, with 9 positions matching TRBD1. CDR3 size: 14 residues. Germline trimming cut 6 bases from V and 8 bases from J; bases unmatched to any gene: 7. Germline V gene lookup returns CDR1 MNHEY and CDR2 SVGAGI. CDR3 in amino acids: CASRPTGGREKLFF. In DNA, the CDR3 is TGTGCCAGCAGGCCGACAGGGGGGCGAGAAAAACTGTTTTTT.